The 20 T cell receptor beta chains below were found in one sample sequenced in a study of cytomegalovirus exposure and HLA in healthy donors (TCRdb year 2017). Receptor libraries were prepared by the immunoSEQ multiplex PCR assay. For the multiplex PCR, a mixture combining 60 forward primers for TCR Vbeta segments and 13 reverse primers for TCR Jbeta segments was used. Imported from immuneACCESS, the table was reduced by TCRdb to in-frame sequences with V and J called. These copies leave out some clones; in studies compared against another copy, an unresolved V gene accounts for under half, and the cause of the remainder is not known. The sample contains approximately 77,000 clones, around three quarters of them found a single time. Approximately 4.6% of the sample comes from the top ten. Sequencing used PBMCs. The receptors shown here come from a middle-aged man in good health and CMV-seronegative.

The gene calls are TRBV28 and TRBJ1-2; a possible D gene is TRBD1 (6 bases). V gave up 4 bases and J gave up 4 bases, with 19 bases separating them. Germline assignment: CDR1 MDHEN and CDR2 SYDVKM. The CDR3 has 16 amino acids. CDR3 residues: CASSSPRAGEPYGYTF. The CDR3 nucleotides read TGTGCCAGCAGTTCCCCCCGGGCAGGGGAGCCCTATGGCTACACCTTC.

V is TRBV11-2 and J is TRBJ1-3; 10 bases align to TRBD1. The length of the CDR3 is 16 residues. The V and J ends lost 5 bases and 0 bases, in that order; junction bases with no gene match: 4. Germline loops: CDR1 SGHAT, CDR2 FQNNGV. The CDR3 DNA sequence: TGTGCCAGCAGCGCGACAGGGGGCATCTCTGGAAACACCATATATTTT. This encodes CASSATGGISGNTIYF. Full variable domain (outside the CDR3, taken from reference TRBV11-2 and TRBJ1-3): EAGVAQSPRYKIIEKRQSVAFWCNPISGHATLYWYQQILGQGPKLLIQFQNNGVVDDSQLPKDRFSAERLKGVDSTLKIQPAKLEDSAVYLCASSATGGISGNTIYFGEGSWLTVV.

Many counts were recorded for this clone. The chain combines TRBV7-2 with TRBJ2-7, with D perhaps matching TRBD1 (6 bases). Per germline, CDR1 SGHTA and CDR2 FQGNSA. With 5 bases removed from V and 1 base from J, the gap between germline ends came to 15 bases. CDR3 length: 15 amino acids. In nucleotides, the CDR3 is TGTGCCAGCAGCCCCTCGGGACATAAATCCTACGAGCAGTACTTC. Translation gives CASSPSGHKSYEQYF. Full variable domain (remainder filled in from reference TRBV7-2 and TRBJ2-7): GAGVSQSPSNKVTEKGKDVELRCDPISGHTALYWYRQSLGQGLEFLIYFQGNSAPDKSGLPSDRFSAERTGGSVSTLTIQRTQQEDSAVYLCASSPSGHKSYEQYFGPGTRLTVT.

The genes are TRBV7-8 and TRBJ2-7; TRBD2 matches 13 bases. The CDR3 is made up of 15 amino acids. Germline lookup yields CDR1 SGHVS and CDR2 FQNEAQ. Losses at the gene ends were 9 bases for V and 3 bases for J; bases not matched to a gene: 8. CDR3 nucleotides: TGTGCCAGTAAACTAGCGGGAGGGCCTCTCTACGAGCAGTACTTC. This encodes CASKLAGGPLYEQYF. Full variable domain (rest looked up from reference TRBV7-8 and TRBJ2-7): GAGVSQSPRYKVAKRGQDVALRCDPISGHVSLFWYQQALGQGPEFLTYFQNEAQLDKSGLPSDRFFAERPEGSVSTLKIQRTQQEDSAVYLCASKLAGGPLYEQYFGPGTRLTVT.

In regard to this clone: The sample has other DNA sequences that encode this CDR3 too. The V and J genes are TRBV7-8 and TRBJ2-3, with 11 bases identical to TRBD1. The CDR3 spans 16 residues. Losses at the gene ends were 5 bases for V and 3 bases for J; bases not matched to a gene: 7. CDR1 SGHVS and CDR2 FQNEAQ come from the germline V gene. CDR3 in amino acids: CASSPRDRGGTDTQYF. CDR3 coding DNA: TGTGCCAGCAGCCCAAGGGACAGGGGGGGAACAGATACGCAGTATTTT.

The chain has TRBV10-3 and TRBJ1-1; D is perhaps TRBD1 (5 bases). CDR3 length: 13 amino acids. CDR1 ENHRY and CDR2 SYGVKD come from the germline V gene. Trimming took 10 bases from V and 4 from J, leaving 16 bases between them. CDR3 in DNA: TGTGCCACCACCTGGGGGGGAGGCACTGAAGCTTTCTTT. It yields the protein CATTWGGGTEAFF.

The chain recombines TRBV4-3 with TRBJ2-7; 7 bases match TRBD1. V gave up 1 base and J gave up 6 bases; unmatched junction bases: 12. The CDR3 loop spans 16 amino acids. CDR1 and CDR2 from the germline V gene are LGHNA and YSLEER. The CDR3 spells CASSQALDRVVTEQYF. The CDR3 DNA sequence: TGCGCCAGCAGCCAAGCCCTCGACAGGGTGGTCACCGAGCAGTACTTC.

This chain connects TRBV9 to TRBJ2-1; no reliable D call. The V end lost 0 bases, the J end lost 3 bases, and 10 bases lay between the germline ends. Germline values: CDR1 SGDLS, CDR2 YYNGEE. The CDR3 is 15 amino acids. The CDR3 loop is CASSVEPGDYNEQFF. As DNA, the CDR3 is TGTGCCAGCAGCGTAGAGCCAGGCGACTACAATGAGCAGTTCTTC. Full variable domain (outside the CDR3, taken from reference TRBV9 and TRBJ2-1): DSGVTQTPKHLITATGQRVTLRCSPRSGDLSVYWYQQSLDQGLQFLIQYYNGEERAKGNILERFSAQQFPDLHSELNLSSLELGDSALYFCASSVEPGDYNEQFFGPGTRLTVL.

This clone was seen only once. The CDR3 region has the DNA TGCAGCGTTGAAGCCCGGGACAGTACTACCGGGGAGCTGTTTTTT. Protein: CSVEARDSTTGELFF. The rearrangement joins TRBV29-1 to TRBJ2-2, with 7 bases aligning to TRBD1. V gave up 1 base and J gave up 5 bases; unmatched junction bases: 7. This CDR3 has 15 residues. The germline V gene has CDR1 SQVTM and CDR2 ANQGSEA.

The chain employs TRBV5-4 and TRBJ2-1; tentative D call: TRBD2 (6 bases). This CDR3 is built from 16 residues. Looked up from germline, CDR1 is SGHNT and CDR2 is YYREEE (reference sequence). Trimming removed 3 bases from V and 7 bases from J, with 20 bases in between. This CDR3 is CASSSFTGANSNEQFF. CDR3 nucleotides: TGTGCCAGCAGCTCTTTTACGGGAGCAAATTCAAATGAGCAGTTCTTC.

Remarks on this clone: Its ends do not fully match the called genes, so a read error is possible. CDR3 bases: TGTGCCAGTAGTACCCTCGCGGGGGGCGCGGCCGAAGTCTGGTTC. Its translation: CASSTLAGGAAEVWF. The chain recombines TRBV19 with TRBJ1-2, with a possible D match to TRBD1 (6 bases). There are 15 residues in the CDR3. The germline CDR1 and CDR2 sequences are LNHDA and SQIVND (reference sequence).

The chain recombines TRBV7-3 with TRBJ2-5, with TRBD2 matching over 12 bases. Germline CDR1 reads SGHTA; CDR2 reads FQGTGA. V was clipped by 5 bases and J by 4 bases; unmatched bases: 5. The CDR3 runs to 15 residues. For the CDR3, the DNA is TGTGCCAGCAGCCCGACTAGCGGGAGCCCAGAGACCCAGTACTTC. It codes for CASSPTSGSPETQYF.

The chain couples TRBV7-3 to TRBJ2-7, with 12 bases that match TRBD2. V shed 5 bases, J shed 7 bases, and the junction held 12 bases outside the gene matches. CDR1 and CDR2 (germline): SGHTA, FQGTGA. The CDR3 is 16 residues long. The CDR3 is CASSLNRLAGEREQYF. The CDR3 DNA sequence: TGTGCCAGCAGCCTCAACCGACTAGCGGGAGAGCGAGAGCAGTACTTC.

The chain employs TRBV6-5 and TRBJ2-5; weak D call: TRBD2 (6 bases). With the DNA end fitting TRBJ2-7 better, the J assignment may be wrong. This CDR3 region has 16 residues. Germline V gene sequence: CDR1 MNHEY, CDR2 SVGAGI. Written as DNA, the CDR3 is TGTGCCAGCAGTTTCGGTTTAGCGGCATCCTCCTACGAGCAGTACTTC. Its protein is CASSFGLAASSYEQYF.

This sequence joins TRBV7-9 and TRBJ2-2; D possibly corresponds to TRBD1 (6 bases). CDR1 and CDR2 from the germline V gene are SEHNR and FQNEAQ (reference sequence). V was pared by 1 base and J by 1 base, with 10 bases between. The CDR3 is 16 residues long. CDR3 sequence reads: CASSLGRGENTGELFF. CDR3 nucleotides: TGTGCCAGCAGCTTAGGCAGGGGAGAGAACACCGGGGAGCTGTTTTTT.

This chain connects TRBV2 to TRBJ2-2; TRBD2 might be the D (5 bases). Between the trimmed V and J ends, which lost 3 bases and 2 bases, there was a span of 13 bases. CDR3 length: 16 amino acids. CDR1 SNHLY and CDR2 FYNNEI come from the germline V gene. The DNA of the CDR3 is TGTGCCAGCAGTGACTCGGCTAGCCGTAACACCGGGGAGCTGTTTTTT. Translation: CASSDSASRNTGELFF.

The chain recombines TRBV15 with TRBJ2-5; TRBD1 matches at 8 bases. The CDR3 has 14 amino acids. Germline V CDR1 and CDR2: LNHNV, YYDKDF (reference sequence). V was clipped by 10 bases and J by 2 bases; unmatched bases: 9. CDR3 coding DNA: TGTGCCATCGCGATTGGACAGGGACAAGAGACCCAGTACTTC. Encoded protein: CAIAIGQGQETQYF.

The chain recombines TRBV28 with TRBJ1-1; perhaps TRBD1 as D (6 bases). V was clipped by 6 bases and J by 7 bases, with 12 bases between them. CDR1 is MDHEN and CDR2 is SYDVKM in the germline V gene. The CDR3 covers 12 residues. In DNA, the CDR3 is TGTGCCAGCAGGCTTGGACAGCTTGAAGCTTTCTTT. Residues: CASRLGQLEAFF.

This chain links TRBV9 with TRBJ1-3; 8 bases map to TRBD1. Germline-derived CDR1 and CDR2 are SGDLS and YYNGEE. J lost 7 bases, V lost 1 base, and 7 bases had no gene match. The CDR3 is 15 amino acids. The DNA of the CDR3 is TGTGCCAGCAGCGTAACCGGACAGGGTCTGAACACCATATATTTT. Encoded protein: CASSVTGQGLNTIYF.

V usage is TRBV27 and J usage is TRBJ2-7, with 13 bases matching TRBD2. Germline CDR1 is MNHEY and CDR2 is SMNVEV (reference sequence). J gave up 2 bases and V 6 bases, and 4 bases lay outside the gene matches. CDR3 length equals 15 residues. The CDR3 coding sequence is TGTGCCAGCAGACAACTAGCGGGAGGGCCCTACGAGCAGTACTTC. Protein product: CASRQLAGGPYEQYF.